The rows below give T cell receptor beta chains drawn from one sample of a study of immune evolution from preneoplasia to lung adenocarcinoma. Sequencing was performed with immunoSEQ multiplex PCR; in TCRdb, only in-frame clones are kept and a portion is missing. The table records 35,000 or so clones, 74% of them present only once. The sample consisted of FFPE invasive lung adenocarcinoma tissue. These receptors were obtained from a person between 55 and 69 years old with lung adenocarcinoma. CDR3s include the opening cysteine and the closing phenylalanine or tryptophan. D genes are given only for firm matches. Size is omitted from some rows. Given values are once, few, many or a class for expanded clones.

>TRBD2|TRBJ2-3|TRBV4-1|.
CASSITSGRVTDTQYF
TGCGCCAGCAGTATTACTAGCGGGAGGGTCACAGATACGCAGTATTTT
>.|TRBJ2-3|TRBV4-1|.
CASSQGRGTDTQYF
TGTGCCAGCAGCCAAGGGCGGGGCACAGATACGCAGTATTTT
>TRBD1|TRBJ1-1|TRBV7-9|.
CASSLRQGDTEAFF
TGTGCCAGCAGCTTAAGACAGGGTGACACTGAAGCTTTCTTT
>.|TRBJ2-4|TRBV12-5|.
CASGWGTNIQYF
TGTGCTAGTGGTTGGGGGACTAACATTCAGTACTTC
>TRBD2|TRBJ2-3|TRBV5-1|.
CASSLFGGSRLDTQYF
TGCGCCAGCAGCTTGTTCGGCGGGAGTAGGTTAGATACGCAGTATTTT
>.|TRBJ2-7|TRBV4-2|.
CASSQDWDTHMAYEQYF
TGTGCCAGCAGCCAAGATTGGGACACCCACATGGCCTACGAGCAGTACTTC
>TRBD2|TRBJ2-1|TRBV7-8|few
CASGLAVNEQFF
TGTGCCAGTGGACTAGCCGTAAATGAGCAGTTCTTC
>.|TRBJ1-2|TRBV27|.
CASSFSGTLGYTF
TGTGCCAGCAGTTTCTCAGGGACTCTTGGCTACACCTTC
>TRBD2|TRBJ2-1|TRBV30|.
CAWSRGLAAYNEQFF
TGTGCCTGGAGTAGGGGACTAGCGGCCTACAATGAGCAGTTCTTC
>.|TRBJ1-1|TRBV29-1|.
CSVERQPNTEAFF
TGCAGCGTTGAAAGACAGCCAAACACTGAAGCTTTCTTT
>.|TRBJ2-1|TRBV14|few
CASSRPTSRRDNEQFF
TGTGCCAGCAGCCGCCCGACTAGTAGGCGGGACAATGAGCAGTTCTTC
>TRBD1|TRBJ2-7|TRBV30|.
CAWSPGTGAYEQYF
TGTGCCTGGAGCCCCGGGACAGGTGCCTACGAGCAGTACTTC
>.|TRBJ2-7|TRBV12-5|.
CASARATGFNEQYF
TGTGCTAGTGCTCGAGCAACAGGGTTTAACGAGCAGTACTTC
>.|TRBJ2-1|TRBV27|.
CASSGGTGSLYNEQFF
TGTGCCAGCTCGGGCGGAACAGGGTCTCTCTACAATGAGCAGTTCTTC
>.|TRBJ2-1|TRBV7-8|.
CASSPRGDSYNEQFF
TGTGCCAGCAGCCCGAGGGGTGATTCCTACAATGAGCAGTTCTTC
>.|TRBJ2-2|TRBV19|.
CASSRPRANTGELFF
TGTGCCAGTAGTCGTCCCAGGGCTAACACCGGGGAGCTGTTTTTT
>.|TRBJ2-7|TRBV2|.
CASKGGGNYEQYF
TGTGCCAGCAAGGGAGGGGGTAACTACGAGCAGTACTTC
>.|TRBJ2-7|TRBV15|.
CATSREGAGYEQYF
TGTGCCACCAGCAGAGAGGGGGCGGGCTACGAGCAGTACTTC
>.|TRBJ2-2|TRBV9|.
CASSVRPANTGELFF
TGTGCCAGCAGCGTAAGGCCTGCGAACACCGGGGAGCTGTTTTTT
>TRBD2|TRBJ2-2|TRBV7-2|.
CASSQQGLARTGELFF
TGTGCCAGCAGTCAGCAAGGACTAGCTCGCACCGGGGAGCTGTTTTTT
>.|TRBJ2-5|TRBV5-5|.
CASSLAGQMETQYF
TGTGCCAGCAGCTTGGCCGGGCAGATGGAGACCCAGTACTTC
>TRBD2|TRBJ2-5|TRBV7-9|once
CASSLVTSGKETQYF
TGTGCCAGCAGCTTAGTCACTAGCGGGAAAGAGACCCAGTACTTC